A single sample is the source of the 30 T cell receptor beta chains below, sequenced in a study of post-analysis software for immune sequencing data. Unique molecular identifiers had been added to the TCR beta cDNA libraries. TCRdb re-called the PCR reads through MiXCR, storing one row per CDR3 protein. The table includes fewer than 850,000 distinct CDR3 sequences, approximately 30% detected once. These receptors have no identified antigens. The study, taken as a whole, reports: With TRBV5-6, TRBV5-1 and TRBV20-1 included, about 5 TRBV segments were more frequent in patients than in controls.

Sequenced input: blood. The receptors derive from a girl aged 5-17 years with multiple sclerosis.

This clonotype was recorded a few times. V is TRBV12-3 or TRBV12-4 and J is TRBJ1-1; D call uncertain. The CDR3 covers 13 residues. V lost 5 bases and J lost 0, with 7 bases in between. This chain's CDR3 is CASSLQVNTEAFF. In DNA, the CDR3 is TGTGCCAGCAGTCTCCAAGTGAACACTGAAGCTTTCTTT.

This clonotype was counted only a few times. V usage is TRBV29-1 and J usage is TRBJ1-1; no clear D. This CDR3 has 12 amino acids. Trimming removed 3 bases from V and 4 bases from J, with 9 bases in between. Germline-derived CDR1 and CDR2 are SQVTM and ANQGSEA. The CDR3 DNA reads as TGCAGCGTTGATCTGGACCCCACTGAAGCTTTCTTT. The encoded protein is CSVDLDPTEAFF. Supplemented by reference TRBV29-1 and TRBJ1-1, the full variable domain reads SAVISQKPSRDICQRGTSLTIQCQVDSQVTMMFWYRQQPGQSLTLIATANQGSEATYESGFVIDKFPISRPNLTFSTLTVSNMSPEDSSIYLCSVDLDPTEAFFGQGTRLTVV.

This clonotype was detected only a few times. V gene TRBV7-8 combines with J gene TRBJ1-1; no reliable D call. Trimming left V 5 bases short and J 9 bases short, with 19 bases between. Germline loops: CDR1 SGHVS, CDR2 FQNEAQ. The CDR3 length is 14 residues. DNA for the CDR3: TGTGCCAGCAGCCGAGAGCGGCCCTTGCCCCAAGCTTTCTTT. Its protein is CASSRERPLPQAFF.

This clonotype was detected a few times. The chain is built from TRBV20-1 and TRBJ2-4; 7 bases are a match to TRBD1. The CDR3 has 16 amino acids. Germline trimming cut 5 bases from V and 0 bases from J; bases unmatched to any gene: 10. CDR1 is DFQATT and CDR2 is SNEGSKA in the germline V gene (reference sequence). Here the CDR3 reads CSADVGTALAKNIQYF. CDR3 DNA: TGCAGTGCTGACGTCGGGACAGCACTAGCCAAAAACATTCAGTACTTC.

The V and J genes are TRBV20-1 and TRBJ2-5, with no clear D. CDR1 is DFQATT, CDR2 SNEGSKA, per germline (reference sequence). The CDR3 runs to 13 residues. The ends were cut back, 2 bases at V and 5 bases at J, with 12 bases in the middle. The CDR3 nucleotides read TGCAGTGCTAGAAAGATCATCAGGGAGACCCAGTACTTC. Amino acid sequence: CSARKIIRETQYF.

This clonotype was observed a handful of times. The CDR3 region has the DNA TGTGCCACCGTCGGACGGAACACTGAAGCTTTCTTT. Residues: CATVGRNTEAFF. The V gene is TRBV6-1, the J gene TRBJ1-1; D gene uncertain. Germline CDR1 is MNHNS and CDR2 is SASEGT. The V end was cut by 10 bases, the J end by 1 base, with 10 bases between. This CDR3 contains 12 residues.

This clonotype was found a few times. The CDR3 loop reads CASSPIGPTDTQYF. The CDR3 DNA follows: TGTGCCAGCAGTCCCATTGGCCCCACAGATACGCAGTATTTT. The chain combines TRBV28 with TRBJ2-3; D remains unclear. V was pared by 5 bases and J by 2 bases, with 11 bases between. The CDR3 runs to 14 residues. Germline assignment: CDR1 MDHEN and CDR2 SYDVKM.

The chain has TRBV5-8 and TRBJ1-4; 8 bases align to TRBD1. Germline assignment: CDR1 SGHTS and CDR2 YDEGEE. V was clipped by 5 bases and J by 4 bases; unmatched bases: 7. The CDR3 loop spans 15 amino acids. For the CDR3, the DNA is TGTGCCAGCAGGCCCAGGGGGCGTAGTAATGAAAAACTGTTTTTT. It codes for CASRPRGRSNEKLFF.

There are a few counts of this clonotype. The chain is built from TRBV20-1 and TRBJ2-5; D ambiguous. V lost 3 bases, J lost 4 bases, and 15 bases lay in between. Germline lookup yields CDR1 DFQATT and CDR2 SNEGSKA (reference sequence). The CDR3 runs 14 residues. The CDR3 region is CSASGRNLGETQYF. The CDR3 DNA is TGCAGTGCTAGTGGGCGGAACCTAGGAGAGACCCAGTACTTC.

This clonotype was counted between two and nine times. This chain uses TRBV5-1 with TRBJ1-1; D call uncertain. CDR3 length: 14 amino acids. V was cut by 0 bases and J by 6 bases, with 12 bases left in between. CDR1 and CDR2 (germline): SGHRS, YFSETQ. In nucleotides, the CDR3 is TGCGCCAGCAGCTTGGTATCCGCAGGCGCTGAAGCTTTCTTT. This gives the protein CASSLVSAGAEAFF.

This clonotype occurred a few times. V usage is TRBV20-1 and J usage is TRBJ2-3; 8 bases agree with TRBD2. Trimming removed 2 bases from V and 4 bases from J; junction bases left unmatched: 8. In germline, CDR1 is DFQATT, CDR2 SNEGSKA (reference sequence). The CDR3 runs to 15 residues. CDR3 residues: CSARSRGAWADTQYF. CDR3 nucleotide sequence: TGCAGTGCTAGATCGCGGGGGGCGTGGGCAGATACGCAGTATTTT.

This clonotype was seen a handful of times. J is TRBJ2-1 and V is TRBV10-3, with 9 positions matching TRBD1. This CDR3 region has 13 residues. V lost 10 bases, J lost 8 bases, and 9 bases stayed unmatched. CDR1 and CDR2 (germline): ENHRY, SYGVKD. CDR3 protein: CASTGTGNYEQFF. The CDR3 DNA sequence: TGTGCCAGCACCGGGACAGGGAATTATGAGCAGTTCTTC.

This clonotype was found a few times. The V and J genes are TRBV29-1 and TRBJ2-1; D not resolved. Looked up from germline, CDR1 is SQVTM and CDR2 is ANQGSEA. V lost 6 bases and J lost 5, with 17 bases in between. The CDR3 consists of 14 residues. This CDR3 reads CSVHRKLLNNEQFF. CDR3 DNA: TGCAGCGTCCATCGGAAGCTCTTAAACAATGAGCAGTTCTTC.

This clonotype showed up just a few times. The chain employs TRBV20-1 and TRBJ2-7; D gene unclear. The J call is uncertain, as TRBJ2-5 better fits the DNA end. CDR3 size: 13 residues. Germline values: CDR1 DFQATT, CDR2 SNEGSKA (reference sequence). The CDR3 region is CSARESTIETQYF. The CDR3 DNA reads TGCAGTGCTAGAGAGTCTACTATTGAGACCCAGTACTTC.

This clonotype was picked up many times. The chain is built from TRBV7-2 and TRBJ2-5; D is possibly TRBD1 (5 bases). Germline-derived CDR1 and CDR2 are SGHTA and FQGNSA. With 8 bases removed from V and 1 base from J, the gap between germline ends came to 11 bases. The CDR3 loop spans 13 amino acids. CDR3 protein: CASRGQAQETQYF. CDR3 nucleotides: TGTGCCAGCCGAGGACAAGCCCAAGAGACCCAGTACTTC.

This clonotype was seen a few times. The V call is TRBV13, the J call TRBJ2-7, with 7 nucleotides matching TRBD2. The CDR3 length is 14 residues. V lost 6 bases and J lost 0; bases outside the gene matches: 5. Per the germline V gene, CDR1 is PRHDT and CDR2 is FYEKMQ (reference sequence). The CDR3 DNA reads TGTGCCAGCAGGCGAGCGGGAACCTCCTACGAGCAGTACTTC. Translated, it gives CASRRAGTSYEQYF. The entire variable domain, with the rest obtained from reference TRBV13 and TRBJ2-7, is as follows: AAGVIQSPRHLIKEKRETATLKCYPIPRHDTVYWYQQGPGQDPQFLISFYEKMQSDKGSIPDRFSAQQFSDYHSELNMSSLELGDSALYFCASRRAGTSYEQYFGPGTRLTVT.

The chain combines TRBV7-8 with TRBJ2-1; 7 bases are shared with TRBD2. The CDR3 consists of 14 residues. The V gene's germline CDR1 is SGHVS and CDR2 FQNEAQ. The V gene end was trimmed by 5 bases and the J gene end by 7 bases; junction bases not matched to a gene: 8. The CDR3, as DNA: TGTGCCAGCAGCCTCCGGACTAGTCCGAATGAGCAGTTCTTC. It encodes CASSLRTSPNEQFF.

The CDR3, as DNA: TGTGCCATCAGTGAAGAGGGGGAGTGGGACGAGCAGTACTTC. Its protein product is CAISEEGEWDEQYF. The chain couples TRBV10-3 to TRBJ2-7; possibly TRBD1 for D (6 bases). Germline lookup yields CDR1 ENHRY and CDR2 SYGVKD. The CDR3 length is 14 residues. Trimming stripped 3 bases from V and 5 bases from J, with 14 bases between.

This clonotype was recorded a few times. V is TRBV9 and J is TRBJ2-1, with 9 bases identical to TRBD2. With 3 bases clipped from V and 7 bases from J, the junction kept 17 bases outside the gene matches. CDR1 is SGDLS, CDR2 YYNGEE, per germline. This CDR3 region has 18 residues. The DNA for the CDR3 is TGTGCCAGCAGCGGGGGGAGGCGGGAGGGCCCTCTTCAAAATGAGCAGTTCTTC. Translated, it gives CASSGGRREGPLQNEQFF.

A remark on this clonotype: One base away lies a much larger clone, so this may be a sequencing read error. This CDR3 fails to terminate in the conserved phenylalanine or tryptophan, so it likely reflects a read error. The CDR3 spells CASNLVTDTQYV. Here the CDR3 DNA reads TGTGCCAGCAATCTAGTCACAGATACGCAGTATGTT. The chain joins TRBV7-2 to TRBJ2-3; no clear D gene. CDR1 SGHTA and CDR2 FQGNSA come from the germline V gene. Trimming took 7 bases from V and 2 from J, leaving 7 bases between them. The CDR3 has 12 amino acids.

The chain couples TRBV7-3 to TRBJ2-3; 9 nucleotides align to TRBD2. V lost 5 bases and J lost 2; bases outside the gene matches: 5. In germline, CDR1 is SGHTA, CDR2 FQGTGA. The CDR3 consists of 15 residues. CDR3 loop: CASSPTSGITDTQYF. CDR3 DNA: TGTGCCAGCAGCCCGACTAGCGGCATCACAGATACGCAGTATTTT.

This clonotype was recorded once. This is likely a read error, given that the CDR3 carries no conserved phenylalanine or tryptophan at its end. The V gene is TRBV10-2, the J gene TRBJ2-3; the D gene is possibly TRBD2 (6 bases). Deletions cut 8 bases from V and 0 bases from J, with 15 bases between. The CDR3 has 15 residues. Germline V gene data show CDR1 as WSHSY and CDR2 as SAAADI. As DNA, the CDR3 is TGCGCCAGCTCTCCGGGAGACCTAAGCACAGATACGCAGTATTGT. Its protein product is CASSPGDLSTDTQYC.

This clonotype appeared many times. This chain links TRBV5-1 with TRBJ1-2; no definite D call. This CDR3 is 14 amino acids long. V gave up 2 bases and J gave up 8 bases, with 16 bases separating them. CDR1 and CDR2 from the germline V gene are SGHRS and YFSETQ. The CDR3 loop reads CASSLNPATRGYTF. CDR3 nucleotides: TGCGCCAGCAGCTTAAACCCCGCTACCCGAGGCTACACCTTC.

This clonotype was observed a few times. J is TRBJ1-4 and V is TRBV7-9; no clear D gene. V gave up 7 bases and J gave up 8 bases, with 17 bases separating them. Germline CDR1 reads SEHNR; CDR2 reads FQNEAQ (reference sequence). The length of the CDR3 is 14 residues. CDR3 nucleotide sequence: TGTGCCAGCACGCCGGGTACCATGGACGAAAAACTGTTTTTT. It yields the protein CASTPGTMDEKLFF.

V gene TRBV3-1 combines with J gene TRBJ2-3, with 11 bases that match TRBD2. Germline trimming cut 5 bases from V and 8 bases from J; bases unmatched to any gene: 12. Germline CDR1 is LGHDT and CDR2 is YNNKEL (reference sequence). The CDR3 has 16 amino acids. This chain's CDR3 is CASSTLAGGGFFTQYF. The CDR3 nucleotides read TGTGCCAGCAGCACCCTAGCGGGGGGCGGTTTTTTTACGCAGTATTTT.

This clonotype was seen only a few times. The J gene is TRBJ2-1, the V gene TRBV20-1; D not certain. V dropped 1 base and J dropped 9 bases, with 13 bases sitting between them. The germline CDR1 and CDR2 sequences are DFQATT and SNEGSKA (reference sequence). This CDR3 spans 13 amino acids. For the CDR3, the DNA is TGCAGTGCTAGAGGGCCCTCAGGCCGTGAGCAGTTCTTC. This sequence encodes CSARGPSGREQFF.

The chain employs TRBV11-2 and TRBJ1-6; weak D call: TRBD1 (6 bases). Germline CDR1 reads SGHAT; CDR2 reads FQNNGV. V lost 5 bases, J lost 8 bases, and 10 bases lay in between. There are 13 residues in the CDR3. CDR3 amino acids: CASSRTDYSPLHF. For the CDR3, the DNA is TGTGCCAGCAGCCGGACAGATTATTCACCCCTCCACTTT.

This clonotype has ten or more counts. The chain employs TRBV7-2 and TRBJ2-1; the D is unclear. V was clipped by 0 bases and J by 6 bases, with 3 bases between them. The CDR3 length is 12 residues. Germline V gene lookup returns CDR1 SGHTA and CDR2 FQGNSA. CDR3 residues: CASSLARNEQFF. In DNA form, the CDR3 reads TGTGCCAGCAGCTTAGCTCGCAATGAGCAGTTCTTC.

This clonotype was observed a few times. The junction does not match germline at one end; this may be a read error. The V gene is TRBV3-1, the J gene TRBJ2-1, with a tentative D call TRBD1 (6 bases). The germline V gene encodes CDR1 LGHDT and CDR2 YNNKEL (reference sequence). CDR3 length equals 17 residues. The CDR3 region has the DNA TGTGCCGGCAGCCAAGATCTTATCAAGGTGGGGGCAGATGAGCAGTTCTTC. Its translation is CAGSQDLIKVGADEQFF.

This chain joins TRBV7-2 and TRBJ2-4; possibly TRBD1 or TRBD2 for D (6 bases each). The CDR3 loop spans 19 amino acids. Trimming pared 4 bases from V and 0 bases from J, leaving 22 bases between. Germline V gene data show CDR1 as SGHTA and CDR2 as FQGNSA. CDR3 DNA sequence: TGTGCCAGCAGCTCCGAAACCGTCGGTGGGGGGCCAGCCAAAAACATTCAGTACTTC. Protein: CASSSETVGGGPAKNIQYF. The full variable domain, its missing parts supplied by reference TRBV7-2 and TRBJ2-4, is GAGVSQSPSNKVTEKGKDVELRCDPISGHTALYWYRQSLGQGLEFLIYFQGNSAPDKSGLPSDRFSAERTGGSVSTLTIQRTQQEDSAVYLCASSSETVGGGPAKNIQYFGAGTRLSVL.